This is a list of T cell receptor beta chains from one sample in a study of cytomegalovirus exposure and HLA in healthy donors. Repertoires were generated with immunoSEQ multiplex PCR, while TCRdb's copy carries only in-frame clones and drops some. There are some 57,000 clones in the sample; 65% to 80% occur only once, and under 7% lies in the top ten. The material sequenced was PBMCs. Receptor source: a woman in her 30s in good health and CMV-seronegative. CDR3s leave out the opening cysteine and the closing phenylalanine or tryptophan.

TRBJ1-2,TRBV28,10,ASSLPPYGYT
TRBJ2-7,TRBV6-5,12,ASSLTGIPYEQY
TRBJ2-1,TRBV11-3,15,ASSLEPFRGSWNEQF
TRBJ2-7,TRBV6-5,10,AAGTGTFEQY
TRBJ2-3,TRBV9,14,ASSVLGTSGGDTQY
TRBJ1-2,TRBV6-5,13,ASSYESRGDYGYT
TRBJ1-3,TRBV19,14,ASIRQGASSGNTIY
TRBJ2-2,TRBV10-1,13,ASSERDRPTGELF
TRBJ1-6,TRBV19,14,ASNRGASSYNSPLH
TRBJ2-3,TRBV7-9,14,SSSTRQGQGPYTQY
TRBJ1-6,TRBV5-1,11,ASSTGANSPLH
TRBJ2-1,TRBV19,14,ASSPRGGGRDVEQF
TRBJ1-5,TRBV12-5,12,ASGLAMGGQPQH
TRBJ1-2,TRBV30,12,AWSVGRGVYGYT
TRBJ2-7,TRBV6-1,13,ASSVGLAALYEQY
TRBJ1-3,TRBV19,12,ASSIGASGNTIY
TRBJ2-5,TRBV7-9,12,ASSLGPGGETQY
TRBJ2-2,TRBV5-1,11,ASSPQETGELF
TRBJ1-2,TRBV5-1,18,ASSSFLPSEALSINYGYT
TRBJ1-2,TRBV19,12,ACFKEKAAYGYT
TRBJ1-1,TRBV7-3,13,ASSLAQGMYTEAF
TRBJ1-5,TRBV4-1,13,ASSQDQGGGQPQH
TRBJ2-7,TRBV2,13,ASRDPISGRSEQY
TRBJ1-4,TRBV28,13,ASSWGGPTNEKLF
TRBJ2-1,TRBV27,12,ASSTGKGGNEQF
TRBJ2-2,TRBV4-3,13,ASSLGSPNTGELF
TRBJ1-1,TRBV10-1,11,ASSQGGNTEAF
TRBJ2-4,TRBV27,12,ASSGYGTGDFEY
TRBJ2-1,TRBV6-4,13,ASSDRSGDRNEQF
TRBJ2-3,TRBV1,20,TSSQERDRTPGLAGAKDTQY
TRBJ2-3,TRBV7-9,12,ASSPSGTTDTQY
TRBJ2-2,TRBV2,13,ASKWAPLTTGELF
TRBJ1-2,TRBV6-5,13,ASSPRTATNYGYT
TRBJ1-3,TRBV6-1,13,ASSDKRGTGNTIY
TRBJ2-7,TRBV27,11,ASSFGMAYEQY
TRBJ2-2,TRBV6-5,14,ASSYWADPYTGELF
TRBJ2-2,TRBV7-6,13,ASSTGGSRSGELF
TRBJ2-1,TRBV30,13,AWSYGGADYNEQF
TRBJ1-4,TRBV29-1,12,SVEEGQGGEKLF
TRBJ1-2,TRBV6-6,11,ASSYPGNSGYT
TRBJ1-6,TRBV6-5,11,ASTRDINSPLH
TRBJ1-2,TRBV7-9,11,ASSLAGGNGYT
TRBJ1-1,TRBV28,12,ASNLAPSGVQAF
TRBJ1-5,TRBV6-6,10,ASSENNQPQH
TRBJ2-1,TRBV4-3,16,ASSQGRLAELSYNEQF
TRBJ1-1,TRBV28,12,ASSFRGLGTEAF
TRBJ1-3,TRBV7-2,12,ASSFEGVGNTIY
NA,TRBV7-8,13,ASSPREGPSYEQY
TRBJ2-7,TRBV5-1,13,ASSLEERGTYEQY
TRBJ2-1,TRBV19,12,ASKRGRGYNEQF